The clone carrying this T cell receptor beta chain appeared many times. Antigen unknown. Through Arm-PCR of CDR3 regions and iRepertoire HTBI primers, TCR beta libraries were built. TCRdb analysed the multiplex PCR reads with MiXCR anew, one entry per CDR3 protein. Of fewer than 400,000 distinct CDR3 sequences listed, less than 25% are singletons. This sample is drawn from a study of regulatory T cells in long-lasting Graves disease. Broader study findings: Persistent Graves' patients showed a TCR diversity that was lower than that of newly diagnosed ones. Accuracy was possibly reduced by small sample size.

Time point defined: persistent/refractory GD, antithyroid drugs over 5 years with positive TRAb. PBMC-derived RNA was used for the TCR library. It was an endocrinology department in Xi'an, China, that provided the patients. This sequence was found in a female donor with Graves disease. The source material was peripheral blood mononuclear cells (PBMCs), sampled when the disease was refractory, from a patient treated with antithyroid drugs.

In DNA form, the CDR3 reads TGTGCCAGCAGTACCGGACAGTCCTACGAGCAGTACTTC. Its translation is CASSTGQSYEQYF. The rearrangement joins TRBV6-2 or TRBV6-3 to TRBJ2-7, with TRBD1 as a possible D gene (6 bases). V was shortened by 5 bases and J by 1 base, with 9 bases between the two germline ends. Germline lookup yields CDR1 MNHEY and CDR2 SVGEGT. CDR3 length: 13 amino acids.